Listed here is a single TCR beta chain. Clones were sequenced by immunoSEQ multiplex PCR, and TCRdb holds only the in-frame ones, with some missing. The table includes 2 million to 3 million clones, around nine tenths detected once. These data come from a study of shared clonotypes between healthy human individuals. The CDR3 loop spans 19 amino acids. Between the trimmed V and J ends, which lost 1 base and 3 bases, there was a span of 23 bases. In germline, CDR1 is SGHRS, CDR2 YFSETQ. This receptor was taken from a man younger than 35 in good health. V is TRBV5-1 and J is TRBJ2-1; a possible D gene is TRBD2 (7 bases). Sequencing was done on a sample of naive CD4+ T cells sorted from blood. Subset here: CD45RA+ positively selected. The CDR3 DNA sequence: TGCGCCAGCAGCTTGTCTCCGGGGGGCTCACTTAATGTCTACAATGAGCAGTTCTTC. Amino acid sequence: CASSLSPGGSLNVYNEQFF.